The rows below give T cell receptor beta chains drawn from one sample of a study of T-cell reconstitution after alpha-beta-depleted transplantation in children. TCRdb reprocessed the PCR reads with MiXCR, giving one entry per CDR3 protein. The sample carries some 390,000 distinct CDR3 sequences, around 21% recorded once. The sample in question was PBMCs from the stem cell graft donor, obtained from the stem cell graft. All receptors come from a human donor who donated a stem cell graft to a child with acute myeloid leukemia. Both conserved end residues are part of each CDR3. Fields, in order: V gene, J gene, CDR3 protein.

v_gene: TRBV7-7
j_gene: TRBJ2-3
CDR3aa: CASSRGLDRGGTQYF

v_gene: TRBV20-1
j_gene: TRBJ2-7
CDR3aa: CSAQVRADEYF

v_gene: TRBV18
j_gene: TRBJ2-3
CDR3aa: CASSPGLSGETDTQYF

v_gene: TRBV12-3/TRBV12-4
j_gene: TRBJ1-1
CDR3aa: CASRSQPITNTEAFF

v_gene: TRBV24-1
j_gene: TRBJ2-3
CDR3aa: CATSDTGDSTDTQYF

v_gene: TRBV9
j_gene: TRBJ2-3
CDR3aa: CASSVADSTDTQYF

v_gene: TRBV28
j_gene: TRBJ2-1
CDR3aa: CASRPVKTGGIYNEQFF

v_gene: TRBV4-3
j_gene: TRBJ1-2
CDR3aa: CASSQEINGHGGYTF

v_gene: TRBV6-5
j_gene: TRBJ1-6
CDR3aa: CASSHKPAGTGGYSPLHF

v_gene: TRBV5-1
j_gene: TRBJ2-7
CDR3aa: CASSLGPQPSGLGYEQYF

v_gene: TRBV20-1
j_gene: TRBJ2-3
CDR3aa: CSERLISTDTQYF

v_gene: TRBV28
j_gene: TRBJ2-7
CDR3aa: CASSLGLVGPYEQYF

v_gene: TRBV20-1
j_gene: TRBJ2-1
CDR3aa: CSARGLAGVMYNYNEQFF